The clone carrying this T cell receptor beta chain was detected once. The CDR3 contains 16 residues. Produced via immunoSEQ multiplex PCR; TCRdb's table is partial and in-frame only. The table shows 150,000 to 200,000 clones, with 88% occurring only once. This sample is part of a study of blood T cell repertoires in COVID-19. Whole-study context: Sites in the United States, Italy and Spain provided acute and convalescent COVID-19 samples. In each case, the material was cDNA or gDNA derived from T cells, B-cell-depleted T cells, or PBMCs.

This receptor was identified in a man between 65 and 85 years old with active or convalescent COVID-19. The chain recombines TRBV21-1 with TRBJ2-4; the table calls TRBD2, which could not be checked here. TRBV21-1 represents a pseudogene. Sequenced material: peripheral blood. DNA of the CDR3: TGTGCCAGCAGCAGTGTGGGGGAGGTAGCCAAAAACATTCAGTACTTC. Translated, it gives CASSSVGEVAKNIQYF.